A selection of T cell receptor beta chains follows, all from one sample in a study of cytomegalovirus exposure and HLA in healthy donors. TCRdb's copy holds only in-frame clones and misses some; the assay was immunoSEQ multiplex PCR. In the table there are around 50,000 clones, less than 75% of which are singletons. The specimen was PBMCs. The receptors here all came from a woman in her forties or fifties in good health and CMV-seropositive. The CDR3 runs from the conserved cysteine through the conserved F or W. A D gene is named only where the DNA matches it firmly. Part of the rows lack a size; the others show once, few, many or a class for expanded clones.

TRBJ1-1 | once | - | TRBV11-2 | TGTGCCAGCAGCGTTAAGAACACTGAAGCTTTCTTT | CASSVKNTEAFF
TRBJ1-1 | once | - | TRBV9 | TGTGCCAGCAGCGTCAAGAGGGACATGAACACTGAAGCTTTCTTT | CASSVKRDMNTEAFF
TRBJ2-1 | - | TRBD1 | TRBV7-9 | TGTGCCAGCAGCTTACGGGACAGGGCCCTCCGGGCCTACAATGAGCAGTTCTTC | CASSLRDRALRAYNEQFF
TRBJ1-4 | - | TRBD1 | TRBV7-8 | TGTGCCAGCAGATCGCAGGGACAGCCGAATGAAAAACTGTTTTTT | CASRSQGQPNEKLFF
TRBJ2-1 | many | - | TRBV12-2 | TGTGCAAGTCATGCGCGGGAGGGAACGGGTGAGCAGTTCTTC | CASHAREGTGEQFF
TRBJ2-3 | - | - | TRBV10-3 | TGTGCCACCCGGGGGTGGTTGGAGACAGATACGCAGTATTTT | CATRGWLETDTQYF
TRBJ1-5 | once | TRBD1 | TRBV6-5 | TGTGCCAGCAGTTACAGCGGGCAGGGGGAGCAGCCCCAGCATTTT | CASSYSGQGEQPQHF
TRBJ2-1 | - | - | TRBV19 | TGTGCCAGTATCCCCTTGGGCAGCGGAGCCTACAATGAGCAGTTCTTC | CASIPLGSGAYNEQFF
TRBJ1-2 | - | - | TRBV2 | TGTGCCAGCAGTGACAGGGAGGTTTTTGGCTACACCTTC | CASSDREVFGYTF
TRBJ2-1 | - | TRBD2 | TRBV6-1 | TGTGCCAGCAGTGATTTAGCGGGGGGGCCAAATGAGCAGTTCTTC | CASSDLAGGPNEQFF
TRBJ1-2 | - | - | TRBV7-3 | TGTGCCAGCAGCCCCGGGGGAGGGGAGCACTATGGCTACACCTTC | CASSPGGGEHYGYTF
TRBJ2-1 | few | TRBD2 | TRBV5-4 | TGTGCCAGCAGCTTAGGCGGGGGGGCCCTTAGCAATGAGCAGTTCTTC | CASSLGGGALSNEQFF
TRBJ2-1 | few | TRBD2 | TRBV6-1 | TGTGCCAGCAGTACCAGGACTAGCGGCTATGAGCAGTTCTTC | CASSTRTSGYEQFF
TRBJ1-1 | - | - | TRBV7-8 | TGTGCCAGCAGCCCGGAGCGGGGAAGTACTGAAGCTTTCTTT | CASSPERGSTEAFF
TRBJ2-1 | few | TRBD2 | TRBV5-1 | TGCGCCAGCAGCTTGGCTAGCGGGATTGAAAATGAGCAGTTCTTC | CASSLASGIENEQFF
TRBJ1-1 | - | - | TRBV5-3 | TGTGCCAGAAGGGTAGTCACTGAAGCTTTCTTT | CARRVVTEAFF
TRBJ2-7 | - | - | TRBV7-6 | TGTGCCAGCAGCTTGAGGGGGGAGCAGTACTTC | CASSLRGEQYF
TRBJ2-7 | - | - | TRBV6-6 | TGTGCCAGCAGTTTAGGGGGATCCTACGAGCAGTACTTC | CASSLGGSYEQYF
TRBJ2-2 | - | TRBD1 | TRBV7-9 | TGTGCCAGCAGCCCGCGGACAGGGCCCAACACCGGGGAGCTGTTTTTT | CASSPRTGPNTGELFF
TRBJ2-5 | - | - | TRBV19 | TGTGCCAGTAGTATTCCCGGGAGAGGGGAGACCCAGTACTTC | CASSIPGRGETQYF
TRBJ2-7 | - | - | TRBV6-5 | TGTGCCAGCAGTCCCGTTCCCCTCTCGGTCGAGCAGTACTTC | CASSPVPLSVEQYF
TRBJ1-1 | - | - | TRBV29-1 | TGCAGCGTTGGGGAGTACGTCACTGAAGCTTTCTTT | CSVGEYVTEAFF
TRBJ1-2 | - | TRBD1 | TRBV7-2 | TGTGCCAGCAGCCCGGGACAGGGCAGAGGCTACACCTTC | CASSPGQGRGYTF
TRBJ1-4 | - | TRBD1 | TRBV4-2 | TGTGCCAGCAGCCTGACAGGGCTTGGGGGGAATGAAAAACTGTTTTTT | CASSLTGLGGNEKLFF
TRBJ2-1 | - | TRBD2 | TRBV19 | TGTGCCAGCCAGGTCGGGGGGTCCTACAATGAGCAGTTCTTC | CASQVGGSYNEQFF
TRBJ2-1 | once | - | TRBV4-1 | TGCGCCAGCAGCCCCGGACTGACCTCCTACAATGAGCAGTTCTTC | CASSPGLTSYNEQFF
TRBJ1-2 | - | - | TRBV5-1 | TGCGCCAGCAGCTTGAGAGAAGCTAACTATGGCTACACCTTC | CASSLREANYGYTF
TRBJ1-5 | - | - | TRBV6-1 | TGTGCCAGCGTACAGGGAAGCAATCAGCCCCAGCATTTT | CASVQGSNQPQHF
TRBJ1-1 | - | - | TRBV7-9 | TGTGCCAGCAGCTTAGGTCCTCGTCAGAAGAACACTGAAGCTTTCTTT | CASSLGPRQKNTEAFF
TRBJ2-7 | - | TRBD1 | TRBV4-1 | TGCGCCAGCAGCCAAGCGGACAGGGGATCCGGCGAGCAGTACTTC | CASSQADRGSGEQYF
TRBJ2-7 | - | - | TRBV4-1 | TGCGCCAGCAGCCTCAATCAGGGTGGCTCCTACGAGCAGTACTTC | CASSLNQGGSYEQYF
TRBJ2-2 | - | - | TRBV28 | TGTGCCAGCAGTAGACCACTTGAGGGCGCGACCGGGGAGCTGTTTTTT | CASSRPLEGATGELFF
TRBJ2-7 | - | TRBD1 | TRBV7-2 | TGTGCCAGCAGCGCTAATGGACAGGTCTCCTACGAGCAGTACTTC | CASSANGQVSYEQYF
TRBJ2-5 | - | - | TRBV5-6 | TGTGCCAGCAGCTTGGGGTACGGTGTCGGGGAGACCCAGTACTTC | CASSLGYGVGETQYF
TRBJ2-7 | - | - | TRBV7-8 | TGTGCCAGCAGCTTAGTGCAGGACTACGAGCAGTACTTC | CASSLVQDYEQYF
TRBJ2-1 | - | TRBD2 | TRBV11-2 | TGTGCCAGCAGCGCGAGCGGGGGCCAAGGACGGGAGCAGTTCTTC | CASSASGGQGREQFF
TRBJ1-2 | - | TRBD1 | TRBV9 | TGTGCCAGCAGCGTTGCCGGGACAGGGCACTATGGCTACACCTTC | CASSVAGTGHYGYTF
TRBJ2-4 | - | - | TRBV2 | TGTGCCAGCAGTGATGGGGGTAGGGCGGGAAAAAACATTCAGTACTTC | CASSDGGRAGKNIQYF
TRBJ1-2 | - | TRBD1 | TRBV2 | TGTGCCAGCAATCTGGACAGGTACTATGGCTACACCTTC | CASNLDRYYGYTF
TRBJ1-1 | - | - | TRBV28 | TGTGCCAGCAGCCTAGGGAGGGACGGGAGGGGTACTGAAGCTTTCTTT | CASSLGRDGRGTEAFF
TRBJ1-1 | - | - | TRBV7-3 | TGTGCCAGCAGCTTACAGGGGCAAATGACCGTGAACACTGAAGCTTTCTTT | CASSLQGQMTVNTEAFF
TRBJ2-1 | few | TRBD1 | TRBV5-5 | TGTGCCAGCCAGGGGGCTAGTCACTCCAATGAGCAGTTCTTC | CASQGASHSNEQFF
TRBJ2-2 | - | TRBD2 | TRBV5-1 | TGCGCCAGCAATACCGGGACTAGCGCCTGGGGCGGGGAGCTGTTTTTT | CASNTGTSAWGGELFF
TRBJ1-1 | - | - | TRBV6-1 | TGTGCCAGCAGCGAGCTCTTCGTTACTTTCTTT | CASSELFVTFF
TRBJ2-7 | - | TRBD2 | TRBV11-2 | TGTGCCAGCAGTTTGCAGACTAGCGGGGCCTACGAGCAGTACTTC | CASSLQTSGAYEQYF
TRBJ2-7 | - | TRBD1 | TRBV15 | TGTGCCACCAGCAGAGTCCGCTTCGGGACAGGGGGCTCCTACGAGCAGTACTTC | CATSRVRFGTGGSYEQYF
TRBJ2-2 | - | - | TRBV14 | TGTGCCAGCAGCCAAGCCCAGGGGAGGGAGCTGTTTTTT | CASSQAQGRELFF
TRBJ1-2 | - | - | TRBV27 | TGTGCCAGCAGTTTCAAGTTCGGACAGAGCTATGGCTACACCTTC | CASSFKFGQSYGYTF
TRBJ2-4 | - | - | TRBV7-9 | TGTGCCAGCAGTCCCCCGGGTGTGCAGGCCAAAAACATTCAGTACTTC | CASSPPGVQAKNIQYF
TRBJ2-6 | - | - | TRBV5-1 | TGCGCCAGCAGCCCAACAAGCTCTGGGGCCAACGTCCTGACTTTC | CASSPTSSGANVLTF
TRBJ1-4 | few | TRBD1 | TRBV7-9 | TGTGCCAGCAGCTTAATAGGACAGGGGGCGACGGAAAAACTGTTTTTT | CASSLIGQGATEKLFF
TRBJ1-2 | - | - | TRBV4-3 | TGCGCCAGCAGCCAAGACAGGGGTCCTCCATCTAACTATGGCTACACCTTC | CASSQDRGPPSNYGYTF
TRBJ2-5 | - | TRBD2 | TRBV9 | TGTGCCAGCAGCGGACCTTCGGGGGGGCCCCAAGAGACCCAGTACTTC | CASSGPSGGPQETQYF
TRBJ2-1 | - | - | TRBV10-3 | TGTGCCATCAGTGAAGGTGGGCAACCTCGTGAGCAGTTCTTC | CAISEGGQPREQFF
TRBJ1-1 | medium-sized | - | TRBV6-5 | TGTGCCAGCAGTTATCAGGGAACAACTGAAGCTTTCTTT | CASSYQGTTEAFF
TRBJ1-2 | - | TRBD1 | TRBV2 | TGTGCCAGCTTGGGTTACGGACAGGGTTATGGCTACACCTTC | CASLGYGQGYGYTF
TRBJ1-3 | - | - | TRBV5-1 | TGCGCCAGCAGCTTGTGGGGAGGCTCTGGAAACACCATATATTTT | CASSLWGGSGNTIYF